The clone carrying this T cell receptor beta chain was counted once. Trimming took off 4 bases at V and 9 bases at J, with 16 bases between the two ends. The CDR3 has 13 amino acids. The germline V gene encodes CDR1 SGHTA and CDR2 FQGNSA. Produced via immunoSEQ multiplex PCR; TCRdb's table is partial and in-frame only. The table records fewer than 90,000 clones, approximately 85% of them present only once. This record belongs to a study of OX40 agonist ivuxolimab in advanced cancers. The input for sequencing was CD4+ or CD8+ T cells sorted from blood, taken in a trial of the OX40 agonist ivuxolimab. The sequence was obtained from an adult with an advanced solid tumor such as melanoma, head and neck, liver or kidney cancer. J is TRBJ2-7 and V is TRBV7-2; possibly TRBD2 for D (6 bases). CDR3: CASSSLIGGGQYF. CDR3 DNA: TGTGCCAGCAGCTCCTTGATTGGGGGAGGGCAGTACTTC.